A selection of T cell receptor beta chains follows, all from one sample in a study of T cell responses to AZD1222 COVID-19 vaccine. The method was immunoSEQ multiplex PCR; TCRdb's version includes in-frame clones alone and lacks a portion of them. The table records 25,000 to 30,000 clones, around 92% of them present only once. The input for sequencing was peripheral blood, taken 28 days after the second AZD1222 dose. All receptors come from an adult who received the AZD1222 COVID-19 vaccine. Both conserved end residues are part of each CDR3. The order of the fields is V gene, CDR3 protein.

V gene: TRBV6-2/TRBV6-3
CDR3 protein: CASSPAAGGNQPQHF

V gene: TRBV5-8
CDR3 protein: CASSLELAAAHEQYF

V gene: TRBV5-1
CDR3 protein: CASSLKNREEKLFF

V gene: TRBV6-5
CDR3 protein: CASSYRGAGNEKLFF

V gene: TRBV9
CDR3 protein: CASSLTPDQGRGYYGYTF

V gene: TRBV30
CDR3 protein: CAWSAKIHSQGQTEAFF

V gene: TRBV6-2/TRBV6-3
CDR3 protein: CASSYEKHGYQPQHF

V gene: TRBV19
CDR3 protein: CASSVAGATVDTQYF

V gene: TRBV3-1/TRBV3-2
CDR3 protein: CASSLGQRVTGELFF

V gene: TRBV6-2/TRBV6-3
CDR3 protein: CASSTGGVGNEQFF

V gene: TRBV28
CDR3 protein: CASSFGRGFYEQYF

V gene: TRBV5-4
CDR3 protein: CASSRGGASREDTQYF

V gene: TRBV7-2
CDR3 protein: CASSLVLGLASQETQYF

V gene: TRBV5-1
CDR3 protein: CASSAIGGRGNYGYTF

V gene: TRBV10-3
CDR3 protein: CAITGGGVNTEAFF

V gene: TRBV10-3
CDR3 protein: CAISDHTITDTQYF

V gene: TRBV6-5
CDR3 protein: CASSYGTGSNQPQHF

V gene: TRBV5-6
CDR3 protein: CASSLFAFTGELFF

V gene: TRBV27
CDR3 protein: CASSLNYRGPGEQYF

V gene: TRBV28
CDR3 protein: CASEGLSQNYGYTF

V gene: TRBV9
CDR3 protein: CASSATGTSYNEQYF

V gene: TRBV18
CDR3 protein: CASSPALGRDSGNTIYF

V gene: TRBV27
CDR3 protein: CASSEGLYGGYTF

V gene: TRBV6-5
CDR3 protein: CASRTGGSYEQYF

V gene: TRBV28
CDR3 protein: CASSFSVETQYF

V gene: TRBV7-9
CDR3 protein: CASSLGRGQETQYF

V gene: TRBV19
CDR3 protein: CASSAGWNYGYTF

V gene: TRBV5-1
CDR3 protein: CASSPGGGGPNTEAFF

V gene: TRBV20-1
CDR3 protein: CRENIQYF